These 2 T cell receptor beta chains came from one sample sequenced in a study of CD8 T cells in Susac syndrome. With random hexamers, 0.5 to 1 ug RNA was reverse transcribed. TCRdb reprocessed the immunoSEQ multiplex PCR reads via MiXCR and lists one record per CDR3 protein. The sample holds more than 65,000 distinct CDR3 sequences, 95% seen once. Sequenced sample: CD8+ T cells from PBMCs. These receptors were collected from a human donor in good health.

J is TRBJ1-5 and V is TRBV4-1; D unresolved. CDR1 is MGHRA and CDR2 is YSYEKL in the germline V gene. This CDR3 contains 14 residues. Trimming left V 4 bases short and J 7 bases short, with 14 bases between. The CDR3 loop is CASSPGVADQPQHF. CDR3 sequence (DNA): TGCGCCAGCAGCCCGGGAGTGGCGGACCAGCCCCAGCATTTT.

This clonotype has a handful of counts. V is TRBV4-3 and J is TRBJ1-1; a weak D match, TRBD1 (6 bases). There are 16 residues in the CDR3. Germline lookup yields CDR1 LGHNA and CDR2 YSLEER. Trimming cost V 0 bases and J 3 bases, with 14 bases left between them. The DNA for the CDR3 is TGCGCCAGCAGCCAAGATCGTGGGGGCGACCACACTGAAGCTTTCTTT. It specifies CASSQDRGGDHTEAFF.